These 15 T cell receptor beta chains originate from one sample sequenced in a study of OX40 agonist ivuxolimab in advanced cancers. Using immunoSEQ multiplex PCR, the repertoire was profiled, and TCRdb retains in-frame clones only, with some absent. The table lists some 44,000 clones, 86% of them singletons. The starting material was CD4+ or CD8+ T cells sorted from blood, obtained in a trial of the OX40 agonist ivuxolimab. The origin of the receptors is an adult with an advanced solid tumor such as melanoma, head and neck, liver or kidney cancer.

V is TRBV7-8 and J is TRBJ2-2; 10 bases are a match to TRBD1. V was clipped by 10 bases and J by 7 bases; unmatched bases: 9. The germline V gene encodes CDR1 SGHVS and CDR2 FQNEAQ. The CDR3 covers 14 residues. The CDR3 here is CAMGGTGEGGELFF. DNA for the CDR3: TGTGCCATGGGCGGGACAGGGGAGGGCGGGGAGCTGTTTTTT.

This clone appeared a single time. The chain carries TRBV27 and TRBJ2-7; 7 nucleotides align to TRBD1. The germline V gene has CDR1 MNHEY and CDR2 SMNVEV (reference sequence). With V trimmed by 5 bases and J by 2 bases, 9 bases remained unmatched. There are 15 residues in the CDR3. The CDR3 DNA reads TGTGCCAGCAGTATCCTCCGGGACAGCCCCTACGAGCAGTACTTC. Its protein product is CASSILRDSPYEQYF.

The sample holds one count of this clone. The chain employs TRBV9 and TRBJ2-2; D unclear. The germline gives CDR1 SGDLS, CDR2 YYNGEE. The CDR3 runs to 13 residues. Trimming took 6 bases from V and 5 from J, leaving 11 bases between them. The CDR3 sequence is CASTSFGTGELFF. The CDR3 DNA sequence: TGTGCCAGCACCTCCTTCGGGACCGGGGAGCTGTTTTTT. The full variable domain, with the rest looked up from reference TRBV9 and TRBJ2-2, is DSGVTQTPKHLITATGQRVTLRCSPRSGDLSVYWYQQSLDQGLQFLIQYYNGEERAKGNILERFSAQQFPDLHSELNLSSLELGDSALYFCASTSFGTGELFFGEGSRLTVL.

CDR3 coding DNA: TGCGCCAGCAGCCAATACAGGGATGGCACAGATACGCAGTATTTT. It encodes CASSQYRDGTDTQYF. V and J are TRBV4-3 and TRBJ2-3; tentative D call: TRBD1 (6 bases). The CDR3 is 15 amino acids. Between the trimmed V and J ends, which lost 2 bases and 1 base, there was a span of 10 bases. Germline V gene lookup returns CDR1 LGHNA and CDR2 YSLEER.

The chain combines TRBV6-5 with TRBJ2-7; possibly TRBD2 for D (6 bases). The CDR3 sequence is 15 residues long. Between the trimmed V and J ends, which lost 3 bases and 2 bases, there was a span of 14 bases. The germline gives CDR1 MNHEY, CDR2 SVGAGI. For the CDR3, the DNA is TGTGCCAGCAGTTATAGCGGTGCCCCCCCCTACGAGCAGTACTTC. It encodes CASSYSGAPPYEQYF.

J is TRBJ1-1 and V is TRBV7-6; D may be TRBD1 (5 bases). The V and J ends lost 1 base and 8 bases respectively, with 11 bases between them. This CDR3 has 13 amino acids. Germline lookup yields CDR1 SGHVS and CDR2 FNYEAQ. The CDR3: CASSLGGGREAFF. The CDR3 bases are TGTGCCAGCAGCTTAGGGGGCGGTCGGGAAGCTTTCTTT.

The chain couples TRBV6-4 to TRBJ1-1; weak D call: TRBD1 (5 bases). CDR1 and CDR2 (germline): MRHNA, SNTAGT. CDR3 size: 12 residues. Between the trimmed V and J ends, which lost 7 bases and 4 bases, there was a span of 10 bases. The DNA of the CDR3 is TGTGCCAGCAAGAGTGGGGCCACTGAAGCTTTCTTT. Translated: CASKSGATEAFF.

The CDR3 DNA is TGCGCCAGCAGCTTGGCCCCGGACAGGGGAGGGGAAAAACTGTTTTTT. Residues: CASSLAPDRGGEKLFF. The V call is TRBV5-1, the J call TRBJ1-4, with 9 bases matching TRBD1. Germline V lookup: CDR1 SGHRS, CDR2 YFSETQ. The junction had 8 bases not matched to a gene; V was cut back by 0 bases and J by 8 bases. The CDR3 has 16 amino acids.

This clone was detected many times. This chain connects TRBV5-6 to TRBJ2-7; the D is unclear. CDR3 length equals 12 residues. Germline CDR1 is SGHDT and CDR2 is YYEEEE. With 1 base removed from V and 3 bases from J, the gap between germline ends came to 5 bases. The CDR3 sequence is CASSLWGYEQYV. The CDR3 nucleotides read TGTGCCAGCAGCTTGTGGGGCTACGAGCAGTACGTC.

The V call is TRBV5-1, the J call TRBJ2-3, with unresolved D. This CDR3 contains 16 residues. Germline V gives CDR1 SGHRS, CDR2 YFSETQ. Trimming shortened V by 4 bases and J by 0 bases, and 15 bases separated the two germline ends. The CDR3 here is CASSREVYSSTDTQYF. CDR3 DNA: TGCGCCAGCAGCCGCGAGGTCTATTCTAGCACAGATACGCAGTATTTT.

This sequence joins TRBV5-5 and TRBJ2-2, with a weak D call TRBD2 (7 bases). This CDR3 region has 18 residues. Germline CDR1 and CDR2: SGHKS and YYEKEE (reference sequence). The V end was cut by 1 base, the J end by 3 bases, with 19 bases between. The DNA of the CDR3 is TGTGCCAGCAGCTTGACCCTAGTCGCGGGGGCTTACACCGGGGAGCTGTTTTTT. Encoded protein: CASSLTLVAGAYTGELFF. The entire variable domain, with the rest obtained from reference TRBV5-5 and TRBJ2-2, is as follows: DAGVTQSPTHLIKTRGQQVTLRCSPISGHKSVSWYQQVLGQGPQFIFQYYEKEERGRGNFPDRFSARQFPNYSSELNVNALLLGDSALYLCASSLTLVAGAYTGELFFGEGSRLTVL.

The V and J genes are TRBV7-9 and TRBJ2-5; no reliable D call. The CDR3 is made up of 12 amino acids. The germline gives CDR1 SEHNR, CDR2 FQNEAQ (reference sequence). V lost 5 bases and J lost 5, with 9 bases in between. CDR3 coding DNA: TGTGCCAGCAGCGACCATAGGGAGACCCAGTACTTC. This codes for CASSDHRETQYF.

The V call is TRBV14, the J call TRBJ1-1, with D maybe TRBD1 (6 bases). V was shortened by 7 bases and J by 3 bases, with 12 bases between the two germline ends. Germline V gene data show CDR1 as SGHDN and CDR2 as FVKESK. The CDR3 covers 13 residues. CDR3 nucleotides: TGTGCCAGCACGACAGGTCGTTACACTGAAGCTTTCTTT. Protein: CASTTGRYTEAFF.

This chain links TRBV9 with TRBJ2-3, with 7 bases lining up with TRBD2. V gave up 3 bases and J gave up 0 bases; unmatched junction bases: 7. In germline, CDR1 is SGDLS, CDR2 YYNGEE. The length of the CDR3 is 16 residues. The DNA of the CDR3 is TGTGCCAGCAGCGGGCGCGGGGGATCAAGCACAGATACGCAGTATTTT. Its protein product is CASSGRGGSSTDTQYF.

This chain uses TRBV14 with TRBJ1-1, with D unresolved. V was trimmed by 2 bases and J by 0 bases, leaving 16 bases between them. Per germline, CDR1 SGHDN and CDR2 FVKESK. The CDR3 extends over 17 amino acids. The DNA of the CDR3 is TGTGCCAGCAGCCAATCGCATGGGCCCCTTATGAACACTGAAGCTTTCTTT. Translation gives CASSQSHGPLMNTEAFF.